The clone carrying this TCR beta chain was detected ten times or more. The CDR3 is 15 amino acids. CDR1 is SGHTA, CDR2 FQGNSA, per germline. The ends were cut back, 0 bases at V and 1 base at J, with 9 bases in the middle. After constant-region reverse-primer amplification, full-length variable regions underwent semi-nested PCR with Nested Universal Primer A. TCRdb reprocessed the 5' RACE reads via MiXCR and lists one record per CDR3 protein. Of roughly 50,000 distinct CDR3 sequences listed, roughly 17% are singletons. Purified naive CD4+ T cells were depleted of CD25+ Tregs. The sample comprised naive CD4+ T cells sorted from blood. Sample subset: naive CD4+ T cells, CD4+CD45RA+CD25-. This sequence originates from a female donor with breast cancer. The V gene is TRBV7-2, the J gene TRBJ2-5; D is ambiguous. The CDR3: CASSLARSAQETQYF. The CDR3 DNA follows: TGTGCCAGCAGCTTAGCGAGGTCGGCCCAAGAGACCCAGTACTTC. The full variable domain, with the rest looked up from reference TRBV7-2 and TRBJ2-5, is GAGVSQSPSNKVTEKGKDVELRCDPISGHTALYWYRQSLGQGLEFLIYFQGNSAPDKSGLPSDRFSAERTGGSVSTLTIQRTQQEDSAVYLCASSLARSAQETQYFGPGTRLLVL.